This entry describes one T cell receptor (beta chain). Its antigen is not identified. The data were obtained in a study of cytomegalovirus exposure and HLA in healthy donors. Findings of the study overall: A cluster of highly shared sequence variants was likely a sequencing artifact. Listed as cytomegalovirus-associated were about 160 TCR beta chains. Per a later analysis, HLA-associated TCR beta chains showed more clonal expansion than other, equally common TCR beta chains.

Primers included in the PCR were 60 Vbeta and 13 Jbeta primers. This table comes from immunoSEQ multiplex PCR, and its TCRdb copy is limited to in-frame clones, with some not included. The sample includes 130,000 or so clones. The source is a man aged 18 to 29 in good health and CMV-seronegative. The sample comprised PBMCs.

The CDR3 nucleotides are TGTGCAAGTCGCCTGGGACACACCAGAAGAGGGAACACTGAAGCTTTCTTT. It translates to CASRLGHTRRGNTEAFF. This sequence joins TRBV12-2 and TRBJ1-1; the table's D gene call, TRBD1, was not cross checked with the DNA. TRBV12-2 is noted as a pseudogene. The CDR3 totals 17 residues.